These 21 T cell receptor beta chains originate from one sample sequenced in a study of shared clonotypes between healthy human individuals. The table came from immunoSEQ multiplex PCR; TCRdb's copy has only in-frame clones and leaves some out. The sample consists of fewer than 2.5 million clones, approximately 93% of them appearing once. Source material: naive CD4+ T cells from PBMCs. Subset of the sample: CD45RA+ positively selected. The receptors were gathered from a young man in good health. Some clones in this sample may be carry-over from other donors' samples.

Turning to this clone: The same CDR3 can be traced to other DNA sequences in this sample. The V and J genes are TRBV2 and TRBJ1-4; possible D gene TRBD1, 5 bases. The V end lost 1 base, the J end lost 0 bases, and 6 bases lay between the germline ends. Germline-derived CDR1 and CDR2 are SNHLY and FYNNEI. This CDR3 has 15 residues. Here the CDR3 DNA reads TGTGCCAGCAGTGAAGGGGGCGCAACTAATGAAAAACTGTTTTTT. The encoded protein is CASSEGGATNEKLFF.

This chain uses TRBV18 with TRBJ1-2; 7 positions match TRBD1. The CDR3 sequence is 13 residues long. Germline CDR1 reads KGHSH; CDR2 reads LQKENI. Trimming cost V 4 bases and J 4 bases; bases outside gene matches: 3. The CDR3 region has the DNA TGTGCCAGCTCACGACAGGGCCCCTATGGCTACACCTTC. Its protein is CASSRQGPYGYTF.

The genes are TRBV25-1 and TRBJ1-2; D unclear. The V gene lost 4 bases and the J gene lost 2 bases, with 8 bases spanning the gap. The CDR3 is 13 amino acids. CDR1 MGHDK and CDR2 SYGVNS come from the germline V gene. This CDR3 reads CASSVDGNYGYTF. The CDR3 DNA follows: TGTGCCAGCAGTGTTGACGGGAACTATGGCTACACCTTC.

This clone turned up a few times. The V call is TRBV5-4, the J call TRBJ1-3, with a possible D match to TRBD1 (5 bases). V gave up 3 bases and J gave up 7 bases, with 14 bases separating them. The germline V gene encodes CDR1 SGHNT and CDR2 YYREEE (reference sequence). The CDR3 has 14 residues. The CDR3 reads CASSSPREGNTIYF. CDR3 nucleotide sequence: TGTGCCAGCAGCTCCCCCCGAGAGGGGAACACCATATATTTT. The full variable domain, its missing parts supplied by reference TRBV5-4 and TRBJ1-3, is ETGVTQSPTHLIKTRGQQVTLRCSSQSGHNTVSWYQQALGQGPQFIFQYYREEENGRGNFPPRFSGLQFPNYSSELNVNALELDDSALYLCASSSPREGNTIYFGEGSWLTVV.

The chain carries TRBV28 and TRBJ2-1; D is unclear. Trimming shortened V by 8 bases and J by 1 base, and 3 bases separated the two germline ends. The CDR3 contains 11 residues. From germline, CDR1 is MDHEN and CDR2 SYDVKM. In DNA, the CDR3 is TGTGCCAGCTGTTCCTACAATGAGCAGTTCTTC. As protein: CASCSYNEQFF.

V usage is TRBV7-8 and J usage is TRBJ2-2, with 8 bases lining up with TRBD1. Germline CDR1 SGHVS, CDR2 FQNEAQ. The CDR3 covers 13 residues. The ends lost 5 bases at V and 6 bases at J; junction bases unmatched: 2. CDR3 sequence (DNA): TGTGCCAGCAGCGTACAGGGGGCCGGGGAGCTGTTTTTT. Its translation is CASSVQGAGELFF.

V gene TRBV30 combines with J gene TRBJ1-2, with unresolved D. With 4 bases removed from V and 8 bases from J, the gap between germline ends came to 14 bases. Per germline, CDR1 GTSNPN and CDR2 SVGIG (reference sequence). The CDR3 is 12 amino acids. The CDR3 is CAWTLGYGGYTF. CDR3 sequence (DNA): TGTGCCTGGACTTTAGGGTATGGGGGCTACACCTTC.

The chain employs TRBV11-3 and TRBJ1-1; 9 nucleotides align to TRBD1. This CDR3 comprises 13 residues. Germline assignment: CDR1 SGHNT and CDR2 YENEEA. Trimming took 6 bases from V and 6 from J; bases not matched to a gene: 5. DNA of the CDR3: TGTGCCAGCAGGCGAACAGGGGGCGCTGAAGCTTTCTTT. Amino acid sequence: CASRRTGGAEAFF. The whole variable domain, remainder taken from reference TRBV11-3 and TRBJ1-1, is EAGVVQSPRYKIIEKKQPVAFWCNPISGHNTLYWYLQNLGQGPELLIRYENEEAVDDSQLPKDRFSAERLKGVDSTLKIQPAELGDSAVYLCASRRTGGAEAFFGQGTRLTVV.

The chain carries TRBV7-8 and TRBJ2-1; 7 bases are a match to TRBD2. CDR1 and CDR2 from the germline V gene are SGHVS and FQNEAQ. The CDR3 extends over 15 amino acids. The V segment lost 5 bases and the J segment 0 bases; nucleotides outside the gene matches: 4. The CDR3 DNA reads TGTGCCAGCAGCCCAAGCGGGATCTCCTACAATGAGCAGTTCTTC. Protein product: CASSPSGISYNEQFF.

The chain combines TRBV6-1 with TRBJ1-4; D remains ambiguous. The CDR3 contains 14 residues. V was clipped by 7 bases and J by 3 bases, with 12 bases between them. The germline V gene encodes CDR1 MNHNS and CDR2 SASEGT. The chain's CDR3 is CASTNPAANEKLFF. The CDR3 DNA sequence: TGTGCCAGCACCAATCCTGCGGCTAATGAAAAACTGTTTTTT.

The V and J genes are TRBV28 and TRBJ2-5; D ambiguous. V was clipped by 4 bases and J by 4 bases, with 10 bases between them. In germline, CDR1 is MDHEN, CDR2 SYDVKM. The CDR3 contains 13 residues. In nucleotides, the CDR3 is TGTGCCAGCAGTTCCCAAGGGTCAGAGACCCAGTACTTC. This translates into CASSSQGSETQYF.

This chain joins TRBV18 and TRBJ2-7; TRBD2 matches 10 bases. The germline V gene encodes CDR1 KGHSH and CDR2 LQKENI. V was clipped by 3 bases and J by 3 bases; unmatched bases: 5. The CDR3 extends over 15 amino acids. The CDR3 here is CASSPTAGGGYEQYF. The DNA of the CDR3 is TGTGCCAGCTCACCGACAGCGGGAGGGGGCTACGAGCAGTACTTC.

Points on this clone: This CDR3 is also generated by other DNA sequences in the sample. The CDR3 DNA follows: TGTGCCAGCAGGGGGCTAGGCGAGCAGTTCTTC. This encodes CASRGLGEQFF. This sequence joins TRBV2 and TRBJ2-1; tentatively, D is TRBD1 (5 bases). V was pared by 6 bases and J by 10 bases, with 10 bases between. The germline gives CDR1 SNHLY, CDR2 FYNNEI. This CDR3 contains 11 residues.

V gene TRBV19 combines with J gene TRBJ2-1; TRBD2 matches 7 bases. Trimming removed 3 bases from V and 3 bases from J; junction bases left unmatched: 8. Germline V lookup: CDR1 LNHDA, CDR2 SQIVND (reference sequence). This CDR3 contains 16 residues. CDR3 loop: CASSIRGGSGYNEQFF. The CDR3 nucleotides read TGTGCCAGTAGTATTCGGGGCGGGAGCGGCTACAATGAGCAGTTCTTC.

The J gene is TRBJ1-3, the V gene TRBV30; no reliable D call. Germline CDR1 GTSNPN, CDR2 SVGIG (reference sequence). Trimming took 2 bases from V and 4 from J, leaving 9 bases between them. This CDR3 has 13 amino acids. The CDR3: CAWSSVLGNTIYF. CDR3 bases: TGTGCCTGGAGTAGCGTTTTGGGAAACACCATATATTTT.

This clone was counted only a few times. This chain uses TRBV5-1 with TRBJ1-1; D possibly corresponds to TRBD1 (5 bases). The V gene lost 4 bases and the J gene lost 3 bases, with 13 bases spanning the gap. The CDR3 sequence is 14 residues long. Germline-derived CDR1 and CDR2 are SGHRS and YFSETQ. CDR3 sequence: CASSPSGRDTEAFF. The CDR3 region has the DNA TGCGCCAGCAGCCCCTCGGGGCGGGACACTGAAGCTTTCTTT.

The chain is built from TRBV30 and TRBJ2-1; D might be TRBD2 (7 bases). This CDR3 region has 14 residues. Trimming cost V 7 bases and J 5 bases, with 18 bases left between them. Germline assignment: CDR1 GTSNPN and CDR2 SVGIG (reference sequence). The CDR3 sequence is CASPRGGDNNEQFF. For the CDR3, the DNA is TGTGCCTCCCCAAGGGGGGGGGATAACAATGAGCAGTTCTTC.

The chain carries TRBV28 and TRBJ1-1, with a possible D match to TRBD1 (6 bases). Germline V gene sequence: CDR1 MDHEN, CDR2 SYDVKM. The CDR3 has 15 amino acids. V was shortened by 7 bases and J by 5 bases, with 20 bases between the two germline ends. CDR3 coding DNA: TGTGCCAGCACCCTCAGTGCACAGGGAAGGACTGAAGCTTTCTTT. Translated, it gives CASTLSAQGRTEAFF.

The CDR3 DNA is TGTGCCAGCAGCTTCTCCCCTATGGCGGGAGTGGAGACCCAGTACTTC. Amino acids: CASSFSPMAGVETQYF. V gene TRBV7-6 combines with J gene TRBJ2-5, with TRBD2 matching over 7 bases. J was trimmed by 5 bases and V by 3 bases; bases with no gene match: 12. The germline V gene has CDR1 SGHVS and CDR2 FNYEAQ. The CDR3 runs 16 residues.

With respect to this clone: The same CDR3 also results from other DNA sequences found in this sample. CDR3: CASSPRSSYEQYF. The CDR3 nucleotides are TGTGCCAGCAGCCCACGAAGCTCCTACGAGCAGTACTTC. The chain joins TRBV4-2 to TRBJ2-7; unclear D gene. V was pared by 4 bases and J by 0 bases, with 7 bases between. CDR1 LGHNA and CDR2 YNFKEQ come from the germline V gene. This CDR3 has 13 residues.

This rearrangement joins TRBV5-6 to TRBJ2-7, with TRBD1 matching over 9 bases. With 1 base clipped from V and 5 bases from J, the junction kept 7 bases outside the gene matches. This CDR3 comprises 15 residues. Germline CDR1 is SGHDT and CDR2 is YYEEEE. The CDR3 coding sequence is TGTGCCAGCAGCTTGAGGTGGGACAGGGTTGACGAGCAGTACTTC. Its translation: CASSLRWDRVDEQYF. Together with reference TRBV5-6 and TRBJ2-7, the CDR3 gives the full variable domain: DAGVTQSPTHLIKTRGQQVTLRCSPKSGHDTVSWYQQALGQGPQFIFQYYEEEERQRGNFPDRFSGHQFPNYSSELNVNALLLGDSALYLCASSLRWDRVDEQYFGPGTRLTVT.